This TCR beta chain is from a study of blood T cell repertoires in COVID-19. As handled by the study authors: Estimation of nucleated cell counts relied on the amplification of reference gene primers. TCRdb's copy holds only in-frame clones and misses some; the assay was immunoSEQ multiplex PCR. That table is the source of V, J and clone size, and D and trimming were worked out from the DNA. Altogether 240,000 or so clones are present, approximately 83% being singletons, with the ten largest covering about 3.1%. With 6 bases removed from V and 1 base from J, the gap between germline ends came to 9 bases. The CDR3 spans 14 residues. The germline gives CDR1 MNHEY, CDR2 SMNVEV (reference sequence).

This chain joins TRBV27 and TRBJ2-2; D remains unclear. Input material: peripheral blood. The receptor was isolated from a woman in her thirties who had recovered from COVID-19. The CDR3 here is CASSFSLNTGELFF. The CDR3 nucleotides are TGTGCCAGCAGCTTCTCACTGAACACCGGGGAGCTGTTTTTT.